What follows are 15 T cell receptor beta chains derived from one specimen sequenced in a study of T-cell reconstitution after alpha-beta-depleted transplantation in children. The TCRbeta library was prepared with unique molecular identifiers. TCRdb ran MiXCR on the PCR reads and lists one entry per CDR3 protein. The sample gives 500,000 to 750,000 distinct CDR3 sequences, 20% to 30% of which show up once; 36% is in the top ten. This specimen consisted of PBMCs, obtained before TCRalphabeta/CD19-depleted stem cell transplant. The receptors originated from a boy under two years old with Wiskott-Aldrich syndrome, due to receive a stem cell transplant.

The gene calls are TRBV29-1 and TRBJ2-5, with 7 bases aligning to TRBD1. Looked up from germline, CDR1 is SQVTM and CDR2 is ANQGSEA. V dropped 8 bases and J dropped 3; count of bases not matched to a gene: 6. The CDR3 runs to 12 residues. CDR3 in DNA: TGCAGCTCCAAGACAGGGAAAGAGACCCAGTACTTC. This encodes CSSKTGKETQYF.

The CDR3 DNA follows: TGTGCCAGCAGCTTGTTGAGGGGAAATCAGCCCCAGCATTTT. This sequence encodes CASSLLRGNQPQHF. This chain uses TRBV5-6 with TRBJ1-5; D perhaps matches TRBD1 (5 bases). The CDR3 is 14 residues long. Germline CDR1 is SGHDT and CDR2 is YYEEEE. The V gene lost 1 base and the J gene lost 4 bases, with 9 bases spanning the gap.

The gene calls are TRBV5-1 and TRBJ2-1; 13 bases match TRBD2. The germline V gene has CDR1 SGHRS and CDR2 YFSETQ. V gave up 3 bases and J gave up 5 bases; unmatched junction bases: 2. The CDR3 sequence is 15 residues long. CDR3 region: CASSWTSGRNNEQFF. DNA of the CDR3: TGCGCCAGCAGCTGGACTAGCGGGAGAAACAATGAGCAGTTCTTC.

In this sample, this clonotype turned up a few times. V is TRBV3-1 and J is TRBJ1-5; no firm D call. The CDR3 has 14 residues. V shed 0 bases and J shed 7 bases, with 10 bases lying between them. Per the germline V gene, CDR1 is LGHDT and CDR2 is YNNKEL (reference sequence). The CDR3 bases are TGTGCCAGCAGCCAAGATCGAGTCACCCAGCCCCAGCATTTT. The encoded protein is CASSQDRVTQPQHF. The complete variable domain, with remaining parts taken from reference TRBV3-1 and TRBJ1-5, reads DTAVSQTPKYLVTQMGNDKSIKCEQNLGHDTMYWYKQDSKKFLKIMFSYNNKELIINETVPNRFSPKSPDKAHLNLHINSLELGDSAVYFCASSQDRVTQPQHFGDGTRLSIL.

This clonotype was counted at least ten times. CDR3 protein: CASSFGSVNTGELFF. Here the CDR3 DNA reads TGCGCCAGCAGCTTCGGTAGCGTCAACACCGGGGAGCTGTTTTTT. The V gene is TRBV5-1, the J gene TRBJ2-2; D might be TRBD2 (5 bases). Looked up from germline, CDR1 is SGHRS and CDR2 is YFSETQ. V lost 2 bases and J lost 2, with 10 bases in between. This CDR3 contains 15 residues.

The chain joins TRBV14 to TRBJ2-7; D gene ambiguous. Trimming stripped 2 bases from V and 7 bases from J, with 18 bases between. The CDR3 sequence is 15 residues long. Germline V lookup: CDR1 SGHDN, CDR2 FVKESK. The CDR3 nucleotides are TGTGCCAGCAGCCAAATTTCAGGTCCCCGGTGGGAGCAGTACTTC. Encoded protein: CASSQISGPRWEQYF. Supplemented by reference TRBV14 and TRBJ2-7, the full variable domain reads EAGVTQFPSHSVIEKGQTVTLRCDPISGHDNLYWYRRVMGKEIKFLLHFVKESKQDESGMPNNRFLAERTGGTYSTLKVQPAELEDSGVYFCASSQISGPRWEQYFGPGTRLTVT.

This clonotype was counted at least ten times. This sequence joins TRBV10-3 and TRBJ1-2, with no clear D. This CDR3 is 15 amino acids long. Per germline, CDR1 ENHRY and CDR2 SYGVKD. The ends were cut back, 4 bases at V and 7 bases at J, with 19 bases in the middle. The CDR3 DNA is TGTGCCATCAGTGCTATGGCAGCTACCCTTAGTGGCTACACCTTC. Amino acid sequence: CAISAMAATLSGYTF.

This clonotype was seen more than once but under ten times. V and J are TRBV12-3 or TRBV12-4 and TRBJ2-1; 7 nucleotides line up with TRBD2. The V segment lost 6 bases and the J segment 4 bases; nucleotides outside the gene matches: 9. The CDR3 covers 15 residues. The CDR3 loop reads CASSKGLPRYNEQFF. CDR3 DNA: TGTGCCAGCAGCAAGGGACTACCACGTTACAATGAGCAGTTCTTC.

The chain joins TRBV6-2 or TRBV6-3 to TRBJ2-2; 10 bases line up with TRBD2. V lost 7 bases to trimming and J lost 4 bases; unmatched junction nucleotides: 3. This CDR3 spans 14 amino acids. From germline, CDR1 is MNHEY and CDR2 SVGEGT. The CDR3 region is CASNLAGVTGELFF. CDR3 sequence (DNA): TGTGCCAGCAATCTAGCGGGAGTCACCGGGGAGCTGTTTTTT.

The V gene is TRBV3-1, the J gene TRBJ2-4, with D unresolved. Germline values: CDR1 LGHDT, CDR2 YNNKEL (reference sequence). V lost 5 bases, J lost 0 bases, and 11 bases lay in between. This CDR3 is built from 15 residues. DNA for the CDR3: TGTGCCAGCAGCGTGGACCTCCTAGCCAAAAACATTCAGTACTTC. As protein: CASSVDLLAKNIQYF.

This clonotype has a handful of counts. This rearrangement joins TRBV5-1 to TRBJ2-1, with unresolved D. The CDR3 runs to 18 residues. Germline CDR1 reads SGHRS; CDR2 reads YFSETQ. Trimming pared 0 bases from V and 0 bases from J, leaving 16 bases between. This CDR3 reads CASSLGVLGFFSYNEQFF. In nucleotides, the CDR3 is TGCGCCAGCAGCTTGGGAGTCTTGGGGTTTTTCTCCTACAATGAGCAGTTCTTC.

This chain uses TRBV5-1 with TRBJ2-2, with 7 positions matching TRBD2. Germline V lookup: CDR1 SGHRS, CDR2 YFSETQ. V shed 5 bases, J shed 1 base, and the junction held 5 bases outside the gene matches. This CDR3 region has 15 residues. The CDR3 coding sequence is TGCGCCAGCAGGTCCTCTAGCGGGAACACCGGGGAGCTGTTTTTT. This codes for CASRSSSGNTGELFF.

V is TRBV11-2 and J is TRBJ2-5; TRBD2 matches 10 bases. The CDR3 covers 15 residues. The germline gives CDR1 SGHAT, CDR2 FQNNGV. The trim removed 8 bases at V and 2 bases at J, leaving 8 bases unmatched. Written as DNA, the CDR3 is TGTGCCAGCCGAAGAAGGACTAGCGGACAAGAGACCCAGTACTTC. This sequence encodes CASRRRTSGQETQYF.

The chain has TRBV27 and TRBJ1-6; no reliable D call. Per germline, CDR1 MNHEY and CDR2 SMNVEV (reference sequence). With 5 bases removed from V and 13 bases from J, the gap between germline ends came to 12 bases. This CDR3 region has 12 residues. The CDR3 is CASSAPPSPLHF. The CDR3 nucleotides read TGTGCCAGCAGTGCCCCACCATCTCCCCTCCACTTT.

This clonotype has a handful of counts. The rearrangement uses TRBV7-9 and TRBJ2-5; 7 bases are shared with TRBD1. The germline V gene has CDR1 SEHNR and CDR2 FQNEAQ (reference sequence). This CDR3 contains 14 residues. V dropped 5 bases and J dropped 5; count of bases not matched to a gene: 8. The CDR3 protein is CASSTHTGVETQYF. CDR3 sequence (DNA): TGTGCCAGCAGCACACACACAGGGGTGGAGACCCAGTACTTC.